This T cell receptor beta chain emerged from a study of blood T cell repertoires in COVID-19. Study-wide background: Samples of COVID-19 (acute and convalescent) were obtained from the United States, Italy and Spain.

The recovered donors of Cohort 3 showed two negative PCRs, clearance, or symptom resolution. Methods used by the authors: Estimates of nucleated cell counts were drawn from the amplification of reference gene primers. Only in-frame clones appear in the TCRdb table, and some are missing; sequencing was by immunoSEQ multiplex PCR. That table furnishes V, J and clone size, whereas the DNA furnished D and trimming. This sample yields some 270,000 clones, of which over 85% are seen a single time; 1.5% to 2% belongs to the top ten. The CDR3 has 12 residues. Per germline, CDR1 MDHEN and CDR2 SYDVKM. Trimming took off 2 bases at V and 3 bases at J, with 4 bases between the two ends.

V and J are TRBV28 and TRBJ1-1; D remains unclear. This sequence was found in a woman in her fifties or sixties who had recovered from COVID-19. Sequencing used PBMCs or T cells enriched from blood (not recorded which). The DNA of the CDR3 is TGTGCCAGCAGTTTAATCTACACTGAAGCTTTCTTT. Its protein product is CASSLIYTEAFF.